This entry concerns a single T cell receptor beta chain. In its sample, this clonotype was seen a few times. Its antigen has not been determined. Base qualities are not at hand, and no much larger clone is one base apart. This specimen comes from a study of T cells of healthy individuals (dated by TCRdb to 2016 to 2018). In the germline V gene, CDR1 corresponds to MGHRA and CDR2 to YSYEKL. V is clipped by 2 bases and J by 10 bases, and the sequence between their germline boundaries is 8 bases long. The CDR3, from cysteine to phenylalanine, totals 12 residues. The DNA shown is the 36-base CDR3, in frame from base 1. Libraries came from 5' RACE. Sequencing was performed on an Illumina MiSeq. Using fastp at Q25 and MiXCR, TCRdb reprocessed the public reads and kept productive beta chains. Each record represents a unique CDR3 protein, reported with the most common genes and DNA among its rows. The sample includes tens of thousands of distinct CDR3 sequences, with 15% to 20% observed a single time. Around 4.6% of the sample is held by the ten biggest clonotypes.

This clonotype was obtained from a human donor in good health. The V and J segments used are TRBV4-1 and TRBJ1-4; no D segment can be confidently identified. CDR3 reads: CASSQPTLKLFF. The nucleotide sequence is TGCGCCAGCAGCCAACCCACGCTAAAACTGTTTTTT.